These 22 T cell receptor beta chains originate from one sample sequenced in a study of preoperative IRX-2 immunotherapy in early breast cancer. Using immunoSEQ multiplex PCR, the repertoire was profiled, and TCRdb retains in-frame clones only, with some absent. The sample carries around 95,000 clones, 80% to 90% recorded once. Specified treatment: preoperative locoregional IRX-2 cytokine immunotherapy. This specimen was tumor tissue, taken after IRX-2 immunotherapy. The receptors stem from a human donor with breast cancer.

The J gene is TRBJ1-5, the V gene TRBV6-8; possibly TRBD1 for D (6 bases). The ends were cut back, 5 bases at V and 5 bases at J, with 16 bases in the middle. This CDR3 comprises 15 residues. Looked up from germline, CDR1 is MNHGY and CDR2 is SAAAGT. In nucleotides, the CDR3 is TGTGCCAGCAGTCCTACAGGGAGTAGGGATCAGCCCCAGCATTTT. Translating it yields CASSPTGSRDQPQHF.

The V call is TRBV10-2, the J call TRBJ1-1; 11 positions agree with TRBD1. Unmatched junction bases numbered 9, after V lost 6 bases and J lost 3 bases. Germline CDR1 and CDR2: WSHSY and SAAADI. The CDR3 spans 16 residues. As DNA, the CDR3 is TGCGCCAGCAGGGGACAGGGGGTAGGGAAGCACACTGAAGCTTTCTTT. Its protein is CASRGQGVGKHTEAFF.

The genes are TRBV6-8 and TRBJ2-3; either TRBD1 or TRBD2 may supply D (5 bases each). The V gene's germline CDR1 is MNHGY and CDR2 SAAAGT. Trimming took 2 bases from V and 0 from J, leaving 9 bases between them. This CDR3 region has 15 residues. CDR3 bases: TGTGCCAGCAGTTACCGGGACCAAAGCACAGATACGCAGTATTTT. Residues: CASSYRDQSTDTQYF.

This CDR3 reads CASSIGSGTSGIYEQYF. The CDR3 DNA reads as TGTGCCAGTAGTATTGGGTCCGGGACTAGCGGGATCTACGAGCAGTACTTC. The V gene is TRBV19, the J gene TRBJ2-7; 13 bases are a match to TRBD2. The CDR3 has 17 amino acids. The V and J ends lost 3 bases and 3 bases, in that order; junction bases with no gene match: 8. CDR1 LNHDA and CDR2 SQIVND come from the germline V gene (reference sequence).

The gene calls are TRBV5-1 and TRBJ2-2; D could derive from TRBD1 or TRBD2 (6 bases each). CDR1 is SGHRS, CDR2 YFSETQ, per germline. Trimming removed 4 bases from V and 4 bases from J, with 11 bases in between. The CDR3 spans 14 residues. CDR3 DNA: TGCGCCAGCAGCCCAGAGGGGGGCACCGGGGAGCTGTTTTTT. Protein sequence: CASSPEGGTGELFF.

This chain links TRBV5-1 with TRBJ1-2; 7 positions match TRBD1. CDR1 and CDR2 (germline): SGHRS, YFSETQ. The ends lost 3 bases at V and 1 base at J; junction bases unmatched: 9. This CDR3 has 16 amino acids. The CDR3 DNA sequence: TGCGCCAGCAGCTCCGGGGGACCAGGGGGTAACTATGGCTACACCTTC. It translates to CASSSGGPGGNYGYTF.

This sequence joins TRBV5-1 and TRBJ2-7; 8 bases agree with TRBD1. With V trimmed by 5 bases and J by 2 bases, 6 bases remained unmatched. The CDR3 length is 14 residues. The germline V gene has CDR1 SGHRS and CDR2 YFSETQ. The CDR3 DNA follows: TGCGCCAGCAGTCCGGACAGGGTACCCTACGAGCAGTACTTC. Translated: CASSPDRVPYEQYF.

V is TRBV29-1 and J is TRBJ2-1; 12 bases fit TRBD2. The CDR3 loop spans 17 amino acids. V dropped 0 bases and J dropped 3; count of bases not matched to a gene: 6. Per germline, CDR1 SQVTM and CDR2 ANQGSEA. The CDR3 spells CSVEEVTSGGFYNEQFF. DNA for the CDR3: TGCAGCGTTGAAGAAGTCACTAGCGGGGGGTTCTACAATGAGCAGTTCTTC.

This clone was detected only once. This rearrangement joins TRBV16 to TRBJ1-2; a weak D match, TRBD1 (6 bases). Germline assignment: CDR1 KGHSY and CDR2 FQNENV. Trimming left V 7 bases short and J 4 bases short, with 13 bases between. The CDR3 is 13 amino acids. The CDR3 sequence: CASTPTGVYGYTF. The CDR3 DNA sequence: TGTGCCAGCACCCCGACAGGTGTCTATGGCTACACCTTC.

The V gene is TRBV5-1, the J gene TRBJ2-7, with a possible D match to TRBD2 (6 bases). Germline V gene sequence: CDR1 SGHRS, CDR2 YFSETQ. V gave up 0 bases and J gave up 2 bases, with 9 bases separating them. The CDR3 is made up of 14 amino acids. This CDR3 is CASSLEGGAYEQYF. CDR3 coding DNA: TGCGCCAGCAGCTTGGAGGGCGGGGCCTACGAGCAGTACTTC.

The chain carries TRBV5-1 and TRBJ1-1; possible D gene TRBD1, 6 bases. Trimming stripped 5 bases from V and 0 bases from J, with 14 bases between. The CDR3 totals 15 residues. Germline assignment: CDR1 SGHRS and CDR2 YFSETQ. In nucleotides, the CDR3 is TGCGCCAGCAGAATGGGTCAGGGGATGAACACTGAAGCTTTCTTT. Its protein is CASRMGQGMNTEAFF.

The chain joins TRBV18 to TRBJ2-1, with 7 bases that match TRBD1. The V gene end was trimmed by 3 bases and the J gene end by 5 bases; junction bases not matched to a gene: 7. Germline CDR1 and CDR2: KGHSH and LQKENI. The length of the CDR3 is 15 residues. CDR3 sequence (DNA): TGTGCCAGCTCACCCCGACAGGGCTCTAACAATGAGCAGTTCTTC. Protein sequence: CASSPRQGSNNEQFF.

This clone has a single count. This CDR3 reads CASSGSGYEQYF. In DNA form, the CDR3 reads TGTGCCAGCAGCGGGAGCGGCTACGAGCAGTACTTC. The chain uses TRBV6-8 and TRBJ2-7; a possible D gene is TRBD2 (6 bases). CDR3 length: 12 residues. The ends were cut back, 6 bases at V and 3 bases at J, with 9 bases in the middle. Per germline, CDR1 MNHGY and CDR2 SAAAGT.

V usage is TRBV28 and J usage is TRBJ1-2, with D unclear. V was trimmed by 10 bases and J by 8 bases, leaving 32 bases between them. CDR1 and CDR2 (germline): MDHEN, SYDVKM. The CDR3 runs 17 residues. The CDR3 region has the DNA TGTGCCACCTTACTTGTTAGGTTGACCCTCCGCCCGGGGGGCTACACCTTC. As protein: CATLLVRLTLRPGGYTF.

J is TRBJ1-2 and V is TRBV5-4, with 7 bases fitting TRBD1. V shed 5 bases and J 8 bases; nucleotides not matched to a gene: 9. Germline V gene data show CDR1 as SGHNT and CDR2 as YYREEE (reference sequence). This CDR3 region has 13 residues. CDR3 sequence reads: CASSSTGVVGYTF. CDR3 coding DNA: TGTGCCAGCAGTTCAACAGGGGTCGTGGGCTACACCTTC.

The chain has TRBV18 and TRBJ1-4; 7 bases agree with TRBD1. CDR1 KGHSH and CDR2 LQKENI come from the germline V gene. The CDR3 consists of 15 residues. The J segment lost 8 bases and the V segment lost 6 bases, leaving 12 bases of the junction unmatched. DNA for the CDR3: TGTGCCAGCTCCCACTCGACCGGGACAGACGAAAAACTGTTTTTT. Translation: CASSHSTGTDEKLFF. The whole variable domain, remainder taken from reference TRBV18 and TRBJ1-4, is NAGVMQNPRHLVRRRGQEARLRCSPMKGHSHVYWYRQLPEEGLKFMVYLQKENIIDESGMPKERFSAEFPKEGPSILRIQQVVRGDSAAYFCASSHSTGTDEKLFFGSGTQLSVL.

The V gene is TRBV9, the J gene TRBJ1-3; D is undetermined. V lost 0 bases, J lost 4 bases, and 11 bases lay in between. CDR3 length: 15 residues. The germline V gene encodes CDR1 SGDLS and CDR2 YYNGEE. Here the CDR3 DNA reads TGTGCCAGCAGCGTAGAGGGAGGGAGGGGAAACACCATATATTTT. Its protein is CASSVEGGRGNTIYF.

The chain combines TRBV18 with TRBJ2-7; D remains ambiguous. The V end was cut by 5 bases, the J end by 7 bases, with 12 bases between. This CDR3 spans 12 amino acids. Germline V gene sequence: CDR1 KGHSH, CDR2 LQKENI. The CDR3, as DNA: TGTGCCAGCTCATTACCGATGGGAGAGCAGTACTTC. It translates to CASSLPMGEQYF.

The rearrangement uses TRBV18 and TRBJ1-5, with TRBD1 identical over 7 bases. J gave up 3 bases and V 5 bases, and 4 bases lay outside the gene matches. Looked up from germline, CDR1 is KGHSH and CDR2 is LQKENI. The CDR3 extends over 14 amino acids. The CDR3 nucleotides read TGTGCCAGCTCAACAACAGGGGCCAATCAGCCCCAGCATTTT. Its translation: CASSTTGANQPQHF. The full variable domain, in which reference TRBV18 and TRBJ1-5 provide the parts outside the CDR3, is NAGVMQNPRHLVRRRGQEARLRCSPMKGHSHVYWYRQLPEEGLKFMVYLQKENIIDESGMPKERFSAEFPKEGPSILRIQQVVRGDSAAYFCASSTTGANQPQHFGDGTRLSIL.

The chain uses TRBV28 and TRBJ2-7, with TRBD2 matching over 11 bases. V lost 4 bases and J lost 4; bases outside the gene matches: 3. Per the germline V gene, CDR1 is MDHEN and CDR2 is SYDVKM. The CDR3 length is 14 residues. This CDR3 is CASSSSGRLYEQYF. CDR3 sequence (DNA): TGTGCCAGCAGTTCTAGCGGGAGGTTATACGAGCAGTACTTC.

The J gene is TRBJ1-4, the V gene TRBV10-2, with a possible D match to TRBD1 (5 bases). Germline CDR1 is WSHSY and CDR2 is SAAADI. V was clipped by 2 bases and J by 7 bases, with 5 bases between them. This CDR3 is built from 12 residues. In DNA, the CDR3 is TGCGCCAGCAGTGAGCAGGGTGAAAAACTGTTTTTT. It yields the protein CASSEQGEKLFF.

The V call is TRBV23-1, the J call TRBJ1-2; D may be TRBD1 (5 bases). TRBV23-1 qualifies as an ORF whose function is uncertain. The CDR3 runs to 16 residues. V lost 5 bases, J lost 4 bases, and 20 bases lay in between. The CDR3 here is CASSGAGLSLIYGYTF. Here the CDR3 DNA reads TGCGCCAGCAGTGGGGCAGGACTCTCGCTTATCTATGGCTACACCTTC.